The present TCR beta chain was sequenced within a study of identifying expanded T cells in peripheral blood. As concerns this clone: What it binds is unknown.

Assay: immunoSEQ multiplex PCR; the TCRdb copy retains only in-frame clones and omits some. The top ten clones hold less than 10% of a sample with under 150,000 clones, 80% to 90% of them seen once. Broader study findings: Clone count variance between roughly two-week samples rose with total template count.

This clonotype originated in a person aged 18-70 years in good health. The specimen was blood.

The CDR3, as DNA: TGTGCCAGCAGCGAGTTTACAGGGGGATTTGAAAAACTGTTTTTT. Amino acid sequence: CASSEFTGGFEKLFF. The chain has TRBV9 and TRBJ1-4; 8 nucleotides match TRBD1. The germline V gene encodes CDR1 SGDLS and CDR2 YYNGEE. The CDR3 contains 15 residues. J lost 7 bases, V lost 3 bases, and 8 bases had no gene match.